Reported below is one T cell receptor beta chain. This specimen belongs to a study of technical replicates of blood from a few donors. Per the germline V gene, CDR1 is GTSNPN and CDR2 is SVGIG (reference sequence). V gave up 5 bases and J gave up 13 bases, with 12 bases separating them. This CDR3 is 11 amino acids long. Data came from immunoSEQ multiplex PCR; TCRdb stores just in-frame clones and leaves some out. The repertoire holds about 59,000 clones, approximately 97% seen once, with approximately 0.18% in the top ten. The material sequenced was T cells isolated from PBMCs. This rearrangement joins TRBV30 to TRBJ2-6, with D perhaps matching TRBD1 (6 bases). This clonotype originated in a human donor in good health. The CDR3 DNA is TGTGCCTGGGGGCAGGGGAAGGTCCTGACTTTC. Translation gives CAWGQGKVLTF.